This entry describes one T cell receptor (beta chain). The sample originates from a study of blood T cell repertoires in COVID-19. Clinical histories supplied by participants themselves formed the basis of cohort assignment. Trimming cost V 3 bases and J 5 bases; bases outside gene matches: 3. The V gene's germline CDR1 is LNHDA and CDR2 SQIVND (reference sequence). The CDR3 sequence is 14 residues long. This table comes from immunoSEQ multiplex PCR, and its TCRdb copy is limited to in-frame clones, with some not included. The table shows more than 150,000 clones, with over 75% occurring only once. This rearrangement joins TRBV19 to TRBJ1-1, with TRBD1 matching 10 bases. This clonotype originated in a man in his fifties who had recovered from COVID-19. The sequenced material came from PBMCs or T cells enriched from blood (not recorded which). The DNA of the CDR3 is TGTGCCAGTAGTATGGGACAGGGGTGGACTGAAGCTTTCTTT. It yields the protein CASSMGQGWTEAFF.